This TCR beta chain was observed in a study of control samples from healthy donors and cancer patients. The CDR3 runs to 15 residues. Germline values: CDR1 SGHVS, CDR2 FQNEAQ. The V segment lost 4 bases and the J segment 5 bases; nucleotides outside the gene matches: 6. This clone occurred a few times. TCRdb keeps only in-frame clones here, not all; method: immunoSEQ multiplex PCR. The sample has approximately 89,000 clones; roughly 86% are singletons. The clonotype was recovered from a man in his forties or fifties in good health. The chain uses TRBV7-8 and TRBJ2-2; 8 bases fit TRBD2. Sequencing used blood. The CDR3 DNA follows: TGTGCCAGCAGCTCTTCAGCGGGAGATACCGGGGAGCTGTTTTTT. Translated, it gives CASSSSAGDTGELFF.